This T cell receptor beta chain emerged from a study of response to subunit inactivated influenza vaccine. Overall study results and limits: Authors suggested that a seasonal influenza vaccination recruits few new T cells each time.

Details on this clonotype: Its cognate antigen is unknown.

TCRdb passed the RT-PCR reads through MiXCR, listing each CDR3 protein once. This table holds roughly 500,000 distinct CDR3 sequences, about 17% found once. Sequencing was performed on CD4+ T cells sorted from PBMCs, taken roughly 24 months after vaccination. The TCR comes from a man in his fifties or sixties who received an inactivated influenza vaccine.

CDR3 nucleotides: TGTGCCATCAGGGGACTAGCGGGGGGCCAGTACAATGAGCAGTTCTTC. Translating gives CAIRGLAGGQYNEQFF. This chain links TRBV10-3 with TRBJ2-1, with 15 bases identical to TRBD2. The CDR3 is 16 amino acids. V shed 6 bases and J 4 bases; nucleotides not matched to a gene: 4. Germline V gives CDR1 ENHRY, CDR2 SYGVKD.